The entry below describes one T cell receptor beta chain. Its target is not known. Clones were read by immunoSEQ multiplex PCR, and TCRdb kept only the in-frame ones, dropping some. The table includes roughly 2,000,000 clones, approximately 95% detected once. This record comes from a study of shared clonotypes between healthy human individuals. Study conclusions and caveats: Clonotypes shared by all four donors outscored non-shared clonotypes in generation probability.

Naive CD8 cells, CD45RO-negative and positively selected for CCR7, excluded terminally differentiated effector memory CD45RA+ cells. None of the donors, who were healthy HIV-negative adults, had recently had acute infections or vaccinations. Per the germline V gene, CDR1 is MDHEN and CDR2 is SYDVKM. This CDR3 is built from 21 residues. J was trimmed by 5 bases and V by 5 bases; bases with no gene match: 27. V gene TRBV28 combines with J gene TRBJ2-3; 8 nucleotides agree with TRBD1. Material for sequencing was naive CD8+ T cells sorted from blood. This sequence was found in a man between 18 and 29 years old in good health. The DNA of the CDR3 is TGTGCCAGCAGTCCTAATATTTTTACGGGGGACGTAGGACAGGGAGGAGATACGCAGTATTTT. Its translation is CASSPNIFTGDVGQGGDTQYF.